This is a list of T cell receptor beta chains from one sample in a study of T-cell reconstitution after alpha-beta-depleted transplantation in children. TCRdb reprocessed the PCR reads with MiXCR, giving one entry per CDR3 protein. The table has fewer than 550,000 distinct CDR3 sequences, roughly 10% seen once; the top ten hold around 2%. Sequencing was performed on PBMCs, taken before TCRalphabeta/CD19-depleted stem cell transplant. The source is a child aged 2 to 10 with inherited bone marrow failure, due to receive a stem cell transplant. The CDR3 runs from the conserved cysteine through the conserved F or W. Fields, in order: clone size, V gene, J gene, D gene, CDR3 DNA, CDR3 protein. D genes are given only for firm matches. For some rows the clone size is stated as once, few or many, or as a class when expanded; others skip it.

NA	TRBV12-3/TRBV12-4	TRBJ1-1	NA	TGTGCCAGCAGTTTATCCGCATCCTGGGCTGAAGCTTTCTTT	CASSLSASWAEAFF
many	TRBV12-3/TRBV12-4	TRBJ2-5	NA	TGTGCCAGCAGTTTACGGGCTAGCGAAGAGACCCAGTACTTC	CASSLRASEETQYF
NA	TRBV7-2	TRBJ1-2	NA	TGTGCCAGCAGCGTACAGAGGTATGGCTACACCTTC	CASSVQRYGYTF
many	TRBV6-1	TRBJ2-7	TRBD1	TGTGCCAGCAGCGTTGGACAGGCCTACGAGCAGTACTTC	CASSVGQAYEQYF
many	TRBV27	TRBJ2-7	NA	TGTGCCAGCAGTTTGGGACCGGGCCCCTACGAGCAGTACTTC	CASSLGPGPYEQYF
many	TRBV28	TRBJ2-7	NA	TGTGCCAGCAGTCAACCCTTCTCAGGTTCCTCCTACGAGCAGTACTTC	CASSQPFSGSSYEQYF
few	TRBV7-9	TRBJ2-3	TRBD2	TGTGCCAGCAGCTTGAGTGAAGCGGGAGACCTCACAGATACGCAGTATTTT	CASSLSEAGDLTDTQYF
many	TRBV12-3/TRBV12-4	TRBJ1-5	NA	TGTGCCAGCAGTTTACGAGCTCAGCCCCAGCATTTT	CASSLRAQPQHF
few	TRBV7-2	TRBJ1-1	NA	TGTGCCAGCAGCTCCCAACGGGGCGGGACTGAAGCTTTCTTT	CASSSQRGGTEAFF
many	TRBV9	TRBJ1-2	NA	TGTGCCAGCAGCCCCGAGGGTAACTATGGCTACACCTTC	CASSPEGNYGYTF
many	TRBV29-1	TRBJ2-5	NA	TGCAGCGTTTTGTCCCCAGAGACCCAGTACTTC	CSVLSPETQYF
few	TRBV27	TRBJ2-1	TRBD1	TGTGCCAGCAGTCCGTTGACAGGGCCGGGGAATGAGCAGTTCTTC	CASSPLTGPGNEQFF
many	TRBV27	TRBJ1-2	TRBD1	TGTGCCAGCAGTTCCGGACAGGGCCTTTATGGCTACACCTTC	CASSSGQGLYGYTF
many	TRBV5-1	TRBJ2-5	NA	TGCGCCAGCAGCTTTTCGAGGGGCTGGGAGACCCAGTACTTC	CASSFSRGWETQYF
many	TRBV5-6	TRBJ2-3	TRBD2	TGTGCCAGCAGCTTTCCGGGACTAGCGGACACAGATACGCAGTATTTT	CASSFPGLADTDTQYF
NA	TRBV5-1	TRBJ2-1	NA	TGCGCCAGCAGCTTGGACTCGGGGAACAATGAGCAGTTCTTC	CASSLDSGNNEQFF
many	TRBV29-1	TRBJ2-7	TRBD2	TGCAGCGTCCTGGGACTAGCGGGAGGGCCAACCTACGAGCAGTACTTC	CSVLGLAGGPTYEQYF
NA	TRBV20-1	TRBJ1-5	NA	TGCAGTGCGAGAACGACCCGTTTGGGAGACCAGCCCCAGCATTTT	CSARTTRLGDQPQHF
few	TRBV29-1	TRBJ1-1	NA	TGCAGCGTTGTTGGGGGGGCGAAAGCTTTCTTT	CSVVGGAKAFF
many	TRBV20-1	TRBJ2-2	NA	TGCAGTGCTAGAGAAATAGGGGCCGCCGGGGAGCTGTTTTTT	CSAREIGAAGELFF
many	TRBV5-8	TRBJ2-1	NA	TGTGCCAGCAGCTCGCTGGGTTCGTATGAGCAGTTCTTC	CASSSLGSYEQFF
many	TRBV20-1	TRBJ2-5	NA	TGCAGTGCTAGAGGGAGGAGGCAGCAAGAGACCCAGTACTTC	CSARGRRQQETQYF
many	TRBV10-3	TRBJ2-1	TRBD1	TGTGCCATCAGCTGGGGACAGGGGGCAGTAAAGCAGTTCTTC	CAISWGQGAVKQFF
many	TRBV4-3	TRBJ2-7	NA	TGCGCCAGCAGCCAAGATTACCTAGTGTTCGAGCAGTACTTC	CASSQDYLVFEQYF
many	TRBV4-2	TRBJ2-7	NA	TGTGCCAGCAGCCCCCCACTGGGGGGAGTAGGGGACTACGAGCAGTACTTC	CASSPPLGGVGDYEQYF
many	TRBV15	TRBJ2-1	TRBD2	TGTGCCACCAGCAGATTAGCGGGAGGGTGGGATGGTGAGCAGTTCTTC	CATSRLAGGWDGEQFF
NA	TRBV7-2	TRBJ2-1	TRBD2	TGTGCCAGCAGCCCATTCGCCCTAGCGGGAGGGCCGAACCCGCAGCTCTTC	CASSPFALAGGPNPQLF
few	TRBV19	TRBJ2-1	TRBD2	TGTGCCAGTAGTATTCTAGCGGGAGCAGACAATGAGCAGTTCTTC	CASSILAGADNEQFF
once	TRBV7-9	TRBJ2-1	NA	TGTGCCAGCAGCGTCTCTGGGGGCTACAATGAGCAGTTCTTC	CASSVSGGYNEQFF